The clone carrying this T cell receptor beta chain was recorded many times. Its antigen remains unidentified. The library tagged each cDNA molecule with unique molecular identifiers. Under the authors' procedure: There were a median of approximately 100,000 TCRs per sample, with a range from 23,224 to 690,600. TCRdb recomputed calls from the 5' RACE reads with MiXCR, one row per CDR3 protein. The V and J calls reflect TCRdb's pipeline rather than the authors' work. The top ten clones hold approximately 1.3% of a sample with about 140,000 distinct CDR3 sequences, around 4.1% of them seen once. Total RNA was extracted from unfractionated whole blood. This sample was taken from a study of human T cells and chemical hapten exposure. Whole-study context: Small discrepancies in pooled library volume mainly accounted for the varying TCR yields per sample.

General study points: After DPC sensitization, TCRs above 1 in 1000 frequency showed no change.

Germline values: CDR1 SGHKS, CDR2 YYEKEE (reference sequence). The CDR3 totals 15 residues. V was pared by 2 bases and J by 8 bases, with 16 bases between. The TCR sequence derives from a female donor in good health. V gene TRBV5-5 combines with J gene TRBJ1-4; D is perhaps TRBD1 (5 bases). The CDR3 DNA follows: TGTGCCAGCAGCTTAAAAGGGGAAAGGAGGGAAAAACTGTTTTTT. Protein product: CASSLKGERREKLFF.